This is a list of T cell receptor beta chains from one sample in a study of tumor-infiltrating lymphocytes in primary liver carcinoma. TCRdb reprocessed the multiplex PCR reads with MiXCR, giving one entry per CDR3 protein. The sample contains fewer than 350,000 distinct CDR3 sequences, about 62% of which appear only once. Sample: peripheral blood. The receptor set was obtained from a middle-aged man with primary liver carcinoma and hepatitis B virus infection. The CDR3 runs from the conserved cysteine through the conserved F or W. Fields, in order: V gene, D gene, J gene, clone size, CDR3 DNA, CDR3 protein. The D gene is left open where the match is weak. Not all rows give a size; the values are once, few, many and, for expanded clones, a class.

v_call: TRBV29-1
d_call: -
j_call: TRBJ2-1
clone_size: -
cdr3_nt: TGCGGCGTTGTCCCACTTGTGGGATTAGGGAATGAGCAGTTCTTC
cdr3_aa: CGVVPLVGLGNEQFF

v_call: TRBV20-1
d_call: TRBD1
j_call: TRBJ2-7
clone_size: -
cdr3_nt: TGCAGTGCGCCGGACAGGCTATCCTACGAGCAGTACTTC
cdr3_aa: CSAPDRLSYEQYF

v_call: TRBV10-3
d_call: -
j_call: TRBJ2-1
clone_size: many
cdr3_nt: TGTGCCATCAGTGGACGGGGAAGGGTTAATGAGCAGTTCTTC
cdr3_aa: CAISGRGRVNEQFF

v_call: TRBV11-2
d_call: -
j_call: TRBJ2-2
clone_size: few
cdr3_nt: TGTGCCAGCATCATCACCGCTACATGGACGGTGGGGACCGGGGAGCTGTTTTTT
cdr3_aa: CASIITATWTVGTGELFF

v_call: TRBV5-4
d_call: -
j_call: TRBJ2-5
clone_size: -
cdr3_nt: TGTGCCAGCAGCCCTCAGGGGATGGACGAGACCCGGTACTTC
cdr3_aa: CASSPQGMDETRYF

v_call: TRBV30
d_call: -
j_call: TRBJ1-6
clone_size: -
cdr3_nt: TGTGCCTGGAAGCGGGCAGGGAATTCACCCCTCCACTTT
cdr3_aa: CAWKRAGNSPLHF

v_call: TRBV23-1
d_call: TRBD2
j_call: TRBJ2-1
clone_size: -
cdr3_nt: TGCGCCAGGGAAAGCGGGAGTCCCGTCAATGAGCAGTTCTTC
cdr3_aa: CARESGSPVNEQFF

v_call: TRBV7-9
d_call: -
j_call: TRBJ1-3
clone_size: few
cdr3_nt: TGTGCCAGCAGTCTGATAAACACCATATATTTT
cdr3_aa: CASSLINTIYF

v_call: TRBV13
d_call: -
j_call: TRBJ2-5
clone_size: -
cdr3_nt: TGTGCCAGCAGCTTAATGACTGGCGGCCACCAAGAGACCCAATACTTC
cdr3_aa: CASSLMTGGHQETQYF

v_call: TRBV12-3/TRBV12-4
d_call: -
j_call: TRBJ2-7
clone_size: many
cdr3_nt: TGTGCCAGCAGTCACACGAGCTCCTACGAGCAGTACTTC
cdr3_aa: CASSHTSSYEQYF

v_call: TRBV10-3
d_call: TRBD2
j_call: TRBJ2-1
clone_size: -
cdr3_nt: TGTGCCATCAGTGAGTCTAGTCTAGCGGGAGCACGGGAGCAGTTCTTC
cdr3_aa: CAISESSLAGAREQFF

v_call: TRBV6-6
d_call: -
j_call: TRBJ1-2
clone_size: -
cdr3_nt: TGTGCCAGCAGTTACTCGACCGCAGCTAACTATGGCTACACCTTC
cdr3_aa: CASSYSTAANYGYTF

v_call: TRBV11-2
d_call: -
j_call: TRBJ2-7
clone_size: many
cdr3_nt: TGTGCCAGCAGCTCAGGGGAAGAGCAGTACTTC
cdr3_aa: CASSSGEEQYF